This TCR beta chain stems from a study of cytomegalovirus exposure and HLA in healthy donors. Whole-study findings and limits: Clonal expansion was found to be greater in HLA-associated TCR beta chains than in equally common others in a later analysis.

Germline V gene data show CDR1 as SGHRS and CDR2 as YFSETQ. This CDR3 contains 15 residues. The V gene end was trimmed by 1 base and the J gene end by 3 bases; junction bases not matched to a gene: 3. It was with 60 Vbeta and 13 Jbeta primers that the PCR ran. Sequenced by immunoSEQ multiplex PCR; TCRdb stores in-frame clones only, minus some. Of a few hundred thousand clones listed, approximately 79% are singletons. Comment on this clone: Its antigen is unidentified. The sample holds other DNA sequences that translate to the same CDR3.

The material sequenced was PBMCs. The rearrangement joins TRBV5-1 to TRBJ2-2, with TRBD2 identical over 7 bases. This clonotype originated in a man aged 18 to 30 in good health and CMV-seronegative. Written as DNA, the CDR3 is TGCGCCAGCAGCTTGCCGGCGGGGGACACCGGGGAGCTGTTTTTT. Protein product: CASSLPAGDTGELFF.